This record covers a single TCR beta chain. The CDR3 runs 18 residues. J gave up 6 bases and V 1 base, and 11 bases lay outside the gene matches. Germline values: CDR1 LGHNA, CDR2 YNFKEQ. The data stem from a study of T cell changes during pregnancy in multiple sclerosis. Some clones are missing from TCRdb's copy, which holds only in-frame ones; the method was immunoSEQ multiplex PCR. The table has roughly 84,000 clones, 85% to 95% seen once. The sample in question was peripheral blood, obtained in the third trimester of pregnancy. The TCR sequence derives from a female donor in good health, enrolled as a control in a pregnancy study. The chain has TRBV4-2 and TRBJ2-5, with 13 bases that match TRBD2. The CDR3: CASSQVKTGTSGTQTQYF. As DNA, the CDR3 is TGTGCCAGCAGCCAAGTTAAAACCGGGACTAGCGGGACCCAGACCCAGTACTTC.